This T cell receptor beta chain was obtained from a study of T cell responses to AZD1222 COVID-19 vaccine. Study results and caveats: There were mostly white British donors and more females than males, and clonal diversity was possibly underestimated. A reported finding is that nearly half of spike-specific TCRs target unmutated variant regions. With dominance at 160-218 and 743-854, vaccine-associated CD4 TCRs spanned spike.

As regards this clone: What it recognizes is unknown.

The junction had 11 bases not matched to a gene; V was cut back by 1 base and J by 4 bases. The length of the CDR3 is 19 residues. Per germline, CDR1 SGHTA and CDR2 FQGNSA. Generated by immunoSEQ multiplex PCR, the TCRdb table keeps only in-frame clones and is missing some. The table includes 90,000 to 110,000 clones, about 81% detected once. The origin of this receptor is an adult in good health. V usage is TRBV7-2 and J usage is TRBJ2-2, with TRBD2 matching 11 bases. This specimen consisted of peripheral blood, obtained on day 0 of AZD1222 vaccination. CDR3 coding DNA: TGTGCCAGCAGCTTAGTTCTACTAGCGGGGGATATCGGCACCGGGGAGCTGTTTTTT. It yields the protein CASSLVLLAGDIGTGELFF.